This T cell receptor beta chain was observed in a study of molecular identifiers for immune sequencing clone quantification. Points from the study as a whole: Reports indicate spiked Jurkat TCR RNA from one cell could be found among about a million naive cells.

The CDR3 has 15 residues. Trimming cost V 9 bases and J 2 bases; bases outside gene matches: 8. CDR1 and CDR2 from the germline V gene are LNHDA and SQIVND (reference sequence). One entry per CDR3 protein results from TCRdb running MiXCR on the PCR reads. Among about 54,000 distinct CDR3 sequences listed, roughly 24% were seen once. At least ten counts were recorded for this clonotype. The antigen is undetermined. The sample was naive CD8+ T cells from blood, with Jurkat cell RNA spiked in. Subset in this sample: FACS-sorted CD8+CD4-CCR7+CD45RA+ naive T cells. This TCR was recovered from a human donor in good health. Some libraries in this study had Jurkat cell RNA spiked in. The V call is TRBV19, the J call TRBJ2-7, with 12 nucleotides matching TRBD2. In DNA form, the CDR3 reads TGTGCCAGCGCTTATTCTAGCGGGGGGGCCTACGAGCAGTACTTC. Its protein product is CASAYSSGGAYEQYF.